Presented here are 8 T cell receptor beta chains from one specimen sequenced in a study of blood T cell repertoires in COVID-19. Using immunoSEQ multiplex PCR, the repertoire was profiled, and TCRdb retains in-frame clones only, with some absent. The repertoire holds some 400,000 clones, with 85% to 90% as singletons. The sequencing input was PBMCs or T cells enriched from blood (not recorded which). These receptors were obtained from a woman in her thirties who had recovered from COVID-19.

V gene TRBV13 combines with J gene TRBJ1-1; D is unclear. Germline CDR1 PRHDT, CDR2 FYEKMQ (reference sequence). Trimming shortened V by 6 bases and J by 1 base, and 15 bases separated the two germline ends. The CDR3 sequence is 15 residues long. The CDR3 region is CASRSRSRENTEAFF. CDR3 in DNA: TGTGCCAGCAGGAGCAGGTCCCGGGAGAACACTGAAGCTTTCTTT.

The chain couples TRBV30 to TRBJ1-2; TRBD1 matches 10 bases. Looked up from germline, CDR1 is GTSNPN and CDR2 is SVGIG (reference sequence). V trimming: 5 bases; J trimming: 6 bases; junction bases outside the gene matches: 6. The CDR3 contains 13 residues. CDR3 bases: TGTGCCTGGGGGGACAGGGGAAGGCATGGCTACACCTTC. As protein: CAWGDRGRHGYTF.

The chain is built from TRBV4-1 and TRBJ1-4, with TRBD1 as a possible D gene (6 bases). V was shortened by 1 base and J by 5 bases, with 14 bases between the two germline ends. Germline V gene sequence: CDR1 MGHRA, CDR2 YSYEKL. CDR3 size: 16 residues. CDR3 region: CASSQATGRANEKLFF. The CDR3 nucleotides are TGCGCCAGCAGCCAAGCCACAGGGAGGGCCAATGAAAAACTGTTTTTT.

The chain carries TRBV5-1 and TRBJ2-5, with 7 bases lining up with TRBD2. Per the germline V gene, CDR1 is SGHRS and CDR2 is YFSETQ. The CDR3 covers 15 residues. V gave up 0 bases and J gave up 3 bases; unmatched junction bases: 5. CDR3 DNA sequence: TGCGCCAGCAGCTTGGCCGGGGCGGGGGAAGAGACCCAGTACTTC. This encodes CASSLAGAGEETQYF.

This clone has just a few counts. The chain links TRBV7-8 to TRBJ2-7; tentative D call: TRBD1 (5 bases). Germline loops: CDR1 SGHVS, CDR2 FQNEAQ. V gave up 5 bases and J gave up 4 bases, with 12 bases separating them. The CDR3 extends over 13 amino acids. Here the CDR3 DNA reads TGTGCCAGCAGCGTACAGACAGTTTACGAGCAGTACTTC. Residues: CASSVQTVYEQYF.

This chain uses TRBV7-9 with TRBJ1-1; D uncertain. CDR3 length equals 14 residues. CDR1 and CDR2 (germline): SEHNR, FQNEAQ (reference sequence). Trimming took off 6 bases at V and 5 bases at J, with 16 bases between the two ends. CDR3 DNA: TGTGCCAGCAGTATGGAGAGGGTGTGGACTGAAGCTTTCTTT. Translated, it gives CASSMERVWTEAFF.

The rearrangement uses TRBV7-2 and TRBJ2-3; 10 positions match TRBD2. The CDR3 length is 16 residues. Germline V gene data show CDR1 as SGHTA and CDR2 as FQGNSA. The ends lost 6 bases at V and 2 bases at J; junction bases unmatched: 8. The CDR3 region is CASRWIAGGNTDTQYF. The CDR3 region has the DNA TGTGCCAGCAGATGGATAGCGGGGGGAAACACAGATACGCAGTATTTT.

The chain links TRBV7-3 to TRBJ1-1; TRBD1 agrees at 7 bases. Germline V gene data show CDR1 as SGHTA and CDR2 as FQGTGA. Trimming cost V 5 bases and J 10 bases; bases outside gene matches: 10. The CDR3 length is 13 residues. The CDR3 region has the DNA TGTGCCAGCAGCCCGAGGGACAGCCGAGTAGCTTTCTTT. This translates into CASSPRDSRVAFF.